This record covers a single T cell receptor beta chain. Its antigen remains unidentified. One base away there is no much larger clone; base qualities are not given. CDR1 and CDR2 (MNHNS, SASEGT) derive from the germline V gene. The CDR3 goes from the cysteine to the phenylalanine over 17 residues. The retained sequence is limited to the CDR3, 51 bases, with the frame set at the first base. Trimming removed 0 bases from V and 1 base from J, leaving 15 bases between the germline ends. This record belongs to a study of cytomegalovirus exposure and HLA in healthy donors (dated by TCRdb to 2016 to 2017). Background on the whole study: According to a later analysis, one platform produced both the roughly 120 validation repertoires and the 700 or so repertoires of the first cohort. To predict cytomegalovirus infection status, the study brought together high-throughput TCR immunosequencing, statistical association of individual TCRs with disease status, and machine learning. Besides the first cohort of around 700 subjects, a separate validation cohort made up of roughly 120 different subjects was used. The study aimed to test whether signatures of past pathogen exposure could be identified by cataloging public T cell receptors. Broader findings and caveats from the paper: Of the cluster scores, about 94% were above 0 in a later analysis, which found that TCRs clustered in the first cohort also tended to co-occur in the roughly 130 validation repertoires. A later analysis had no HLA typing for the validation cohort, so co-occurrence there was scored across all 110 or so repertoires. It was suggested by the authors that the approach could potentially be generalized to other disease states and immunological phenotypes. The study listed over 150 TCR beta chains as associated with cytomegalovirus. The classifier was reported to diagnose cytomegalovirus status with high specificity and sensitivity in both the original cohort and the validation cohort. A few of the identified cytomegalovirus-associated TCR beta chains were confirmed in vitro to be specific for cytomegalovirus antigens. Most TCR sequences were observed very rarely across donors, whereas some public TCRs were present in many individuals.

Donors formed part of the validation cohort, which comprised 120 subjects and was distinct from the first cohort of some 700 subjects. The library came from the immunoSEQ multiplex PCR assay. The study's own analysis went as follows. A statistical classification framework was developed to diagnose cytomegalovirus status using the catalog of TCR beta chain sequences. This is the immuneACCESS table as TCRdb keeps it, with only in-frame sequences that have V and J called. A part of the clones is gone; compared with another copy, unresolved V genes explain less than half, and the rest is unexplained. V and J calls and clone size follow that table, whereas D and trimming were derived from the DNA. The sample yields about 130,000 clones; roughly nine tenths were counted once. The ten largest make up 9% of the sample.

Sequencing was carried out using PBMCs. This chain joins TRBV6-1 to TRBJ1-2, with the D gene call left open. This clonotype originated in a woman aged 18-29 years in good health and CMV-seropositive. CDR3 protein: CASSEARGGLLNYGYTF. The sequenced DNA is TGTGCCAGCAGTGAAGCGCGTGGCGGACTACTTAACTATGGCTACACCTTC.